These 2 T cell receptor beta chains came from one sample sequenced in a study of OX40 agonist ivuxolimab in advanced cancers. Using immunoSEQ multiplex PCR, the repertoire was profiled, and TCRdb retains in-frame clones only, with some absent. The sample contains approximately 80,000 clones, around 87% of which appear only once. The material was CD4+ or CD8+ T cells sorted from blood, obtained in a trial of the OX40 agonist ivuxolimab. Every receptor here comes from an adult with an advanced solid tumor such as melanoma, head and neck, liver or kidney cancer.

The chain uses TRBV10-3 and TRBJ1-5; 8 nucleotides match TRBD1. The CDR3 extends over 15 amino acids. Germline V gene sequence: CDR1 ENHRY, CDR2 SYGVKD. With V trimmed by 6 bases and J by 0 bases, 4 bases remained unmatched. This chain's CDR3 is CAIRGTGDSNQPQHF. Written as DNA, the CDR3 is TGTGCCATCAGGGGGACAGGCGATAGCAATCAGCCCCAGCATTTT.

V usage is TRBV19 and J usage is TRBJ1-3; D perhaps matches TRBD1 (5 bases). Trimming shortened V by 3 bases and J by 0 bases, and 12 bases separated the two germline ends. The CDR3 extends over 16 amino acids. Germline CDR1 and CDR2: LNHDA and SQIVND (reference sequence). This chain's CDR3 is CASSMPGGGSGNTIYF. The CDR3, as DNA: TGTGCCAGTAGTATGCCGGGGGGTGGCTCTGGAAACACCATATATTTT.